These 21 T cell receptor beta chains share one sample of origin, sequenced in a study of cytomegalovirus exposure and HLA in healthy donors. A multiplex PCR was run with 60 Vbeta primers and 13 Jbeta primers. Sequenced by immunoSEQ multiplex PCR; TCRdb stores in-frame clones only, minus some. This sample's table has approximately 150,000 clones. What was sequenced was PBMCs. These receptors all come from a woman aged 40 to 55 in good health and CMV-seronegative.

The chain links TRBV7-2 to TRBJ1-6; 8 bases fit TRBD1. Germline V lookup: CDR1 SGHTA, CDR2 FQGNSA. The V and J ends lost 6 bases and 6 bases, in that order; junction bases with no gene match: 7. There are 15 residues in the CDR3. CDR3 in DNA: TGTGCCAGCAGGAGACAGGGGCCAAGTAATTCACCCCTCCACTTT. It specifies CASRRQGPSNSPLHF.

The rearrangement joins TRBV4-1 to TRBJ1-5; 8 bases are shared with TRBD1. V was pared by 3 bases and J by 3 bases, with 7 bases of the junction left unmatched. Germline CDR1 reads MGHRA; CDR2 reads YSYEKL. The length of the CDR3 is 16 residues. CDR3 protein: CASSHLGQGVNQPQHF. The CDR3 DNA is TGCGCCAGCAGCCATCTAGGACAGGGAGTCAATCAGCCCCAGCATTTT.

The rearrangement uses TRBV12-2 and TRBJ2-2; the table assigns TRBD1, which was not confirmed against the DNA. TRBV12-2 is assigned pseudogene status. The CDR3 extends over 19 amino acids. CDR3 protein: CASRLVVIRQPPTNGELFF. The CDR3 bases are TGTGCAAGTCGCTTAGTCGTTATTAGACAGCCTCCAACAAACGGGGAGCTGTTTTTT.

V is TRBV6-4 and J is TRBJ2-2; D is unclear. Germline V lookup: CDR1 MRHNA, CDR2 SNTAGT. The CDR3 spans 13 residues. The ends were cut back, 4 bases at V and 0 bases at J, with 3 bases in the middle. CDR3 protein: CASSAANTGELFF. CDR3 DNA: TGTGCCAGCAGTGCGGCGAACACCGGGGAGCTGTTTTTT.

The J gene is TRBJ2-1, the V gene TRBV7-3; 16 bases line up with TRBD2. This CDR3 is 16 amino acids long. V was clipped by 5 bases and J by 7 bases; unmatched bases: 5. From germline, CDR1 is SGHTA and CDR2 FQGTGA. The CDR3 here is CASSPGLAGGLNEQFF. The CDR3, as DNA: TGTGCCAGCAGCCCGGGACTAGCGGGGGGGCTTAATGAGCAGTTCTTC. Full variable domain (remainder filled in from reference TRBV7-3 and TRBJ2-1): GAGVSQTPSNKVTEKGKYVELRCDPISGHTALYWYRQSLGQGPEFLIYFQGTGAADDSGLPNDRFFAVRPEGSVSTLKIQRTERGDSAVYLCASSPGLAGGLNEQFFGPGTRLTVL.

The chain is built from TRBV9 and TRBJ1-2; 10 bases are a match to TRBD1. The germline gives CDR1 SGDLS, CDR2 YYNGEE. This CDR3 spans 13 amino acids. Trimming at V came to 3 bases and at J to 5 bases, leaving 1 base not matched to a gene. The CDR3 DNA reads as TGTGCCAGCAGCGCGGACAGGGGGTATGGCTACACCTTC. It is translated as CASSADRGYGYTF.

The V call is TRBV10-2, the J call TRBJ2-7; D gene ambiguous. The CDR3 is 12 residues long. Germline assignment: CDR1 WSHSY and CDR2 SAAADI. V lost 4 bases and J lost 0, with 4 bases in between. The CDR3 loop is CASSGGSYEQYV. The CDR3 bases are TGCGCCAGCAGTGGAGGCTCCTACGAGCAGTACGTC.

The chain employs TRBV5-8 and TRBJ1-4; D is possibly TRBD1 (6 bases). The V end lost 6 bases, the J end lost 4 bases, and 13 bases lay between the germline ends. Germline CDR1 is SGHTS and CDR2 is YDEGEE. The CDR3 is 14 amino acids. CDR3 coding DNA: TGTGCCAGCAACCGGGGGGCGGATAATGAAAAACTGTTTTTT. Amino acids: CASNRGADNEKLFF. The whole variable domain, filled in from reference TRBV5-8 and TRBJ1-4, reads EAGVTQSPTHLIKTRGQQATLRCSPISGHTSVYWYQQALGLGLQFLLWYDEGEERNRGNFPPRFSGRQFPNYSSELNVNALELEDSALYLCASNRGADNEKLFFGSGTQLSVL.

This chain links TRBV5-8 with TRBJ1-5; 9 nucleotides agree with TRBD1. The CDR3 has 15 residues. V lost 4 bases to trimming and J lost 3 bases; unmatched junction nucleotides: 5. Per germline, CDR1 SGHTS and CDR2 YDEGEE. Here the CDR3 reads CASSKGTGSNQPQHF. DNA of the CDR3: TGTGCCAGCAGCAAGGGGACAGGGTCCAATCAGCCCCAGCATTTT.

The chain employs TRBV2 and TRBJ1-1; possibly TRBD1 for D (6 bases). CDR1 is SNHLY and CDR2 is FYNNEI in the germline V gene. This CDR3 is 14 amino acids long. The germline V and J ends were trimmed by 6 bases and 3 bases, with 14 bases remaining between them. This CDR3 is CASRAQGGDTEAFF. The CDR3 bases are TGTGCCAGCAGGGCACAGGGAGGGGACACTGAAGCTTTCTTT.

The chain recombines TRBV5-4 with TRBJ1-1, with 8 nucleotides matching TRBD1. CDR3 length equals 16 residues. The V segment lost 0 bases and the J segment 1 base; nucleotides outside the gene matches: 5. The germline CDR1 and CDR2 sequences are SGHNT and YYREEE (reference sequence). CDR3 amino acids: CASSLASQGANTEAFF. The CDR3 DNA sequence: TGTGCCAGCAGCTTGGCTTCCCAGGGGGCGAACACTGAAGCTTTCTTT.

The V and J genes are TRBV25-1 and TRBJ2-1; 7 nucleotides line up with TRBD1. Germline loops: CDR1 MGHDK, CDR2 SYGVNS. There are 15 residues in the CDR3. J was trimmed by 4 bases and V by 4 bases; bases with no gene match: 7. CDR3 sequence reads: CASSAPGQIYNEQFF. The CDR3 region has the DNA TGTGCCAGCAGTGCCCCGGGACAGATATACAATGAGCAGTTCTTC.

This chain connects TRBV28 to TRBJ2-7; D perhaps matches TRBD1 (5 bases). The germline V gene encodes CDR1 MDHEN and CDR2 SYDVKM. Trimming took 0 bases from V and 7 from J, leaving 13 bases between them. The CDR3 contains 14 residues. CDR3: CASSLWQGQGEQYF. The CDR3, as DNA: TGTGCCAGCAGTTTATGGCAGGGCCAAGGGGAGCAGTACTTC. Drawing the rest from reference TRBV28 and TRBJ2-7, the complete variable domain is DVKVTQSSRYLVKRTGEKVFLECVQDMDHENMFWYRQDPGLGLRLIYFSYDVKMKEKGDIPEGYSVSREKKERFSLILESASTNQTSMYLCASSLWQGQGEQYFGPGTRLTVT.

The chain carries TRBV5-1 and TRBJ2-2, with 8 bases lining up with TRBD1. Per germline, CDR1 SGHRS and CDR2 YFSETQ. V gave up 3 bases and J gave up 2 bases; unmatched junction bases: 3. The CDR3 totals 15 residues. CDR3 amino acids: CASSSDRANTGELFF. CDR3 nucleotide sequence: TGCGCCAGCAGCTCGGACAGGGCCAACACCGGGGAGCTGTTTTTT. Drawing the rest from reference TRBV5-1 and TRBJ2-2, the complete variable domain is KAGVTQTPRYLIKTRGQQVTLSCSPISGHRSVSWYQQTPGQGLQFLFEYFSETQRNKGNFPGRFSGRQFSNSRSEMNVSTLELGDSALYLCASSSDRANTGELFFGEGSRLTVL.

The rearrangement links TRBV5-1 to TRBJ2-5, with D perhaps matching TRBD1 (6 bases). Germline V lookup: CDR1 SGHRS, CDR2 YFSETQ. This CDR3 spans 13 amino acids. The V end lost 3 bases, the J end lost 2 bases, and 8 bases lay between the germline ends. In DNA form, the CDR3 reads TGCGCCAGCAGCTGGACAGTTCAAGAGACCCAGTACTTC. Protein: CASSWTVQETQYF.

J is TRBJ1-5 and V is TRBV29-1, with D unclear. CDR1 is SQVTM, CDR2 ANQGSEA, per germline. This CDR3 region has 12 residues. Trimming left V 4 bases short and J 4 bases short, with 8 bases between. The CDR3 DNA follows: TGCAGCGTTGGGGCCGAGAATCAGCCCCAGCATTTT. Translation: CSVGAENQPQHF.

This chain links TRBV7-2 with TRBJ2-3; 9 nucleotides agree with TRBD2. The CDR3 has 14 residues. With 7 bases clipped from V and 0 bases from J, the junction kept 2 bases outside the gene matches. The germline CDR1 and CDR2 sequences are SGHTA and FQGNSA. CDR3 residues: CASKAGGSTDTQYF. CDR3 sequence (DNA): TGTGCCAGCAAAGCGGGGGGCAGCACAGATACGCAGTATTTT.

This chain joins TRBV5-6 and TRBJ1-3; maybe TRBD1 (5 bases). The CDR3 loop spans 16 amino acids. The germline V gene encodes CDR1 SGHDT and CDR2 YYEEEE. Trimming left V 4 bases short and J 3 bases short, with 17 bases between. This CDR3 is CASSQGRGVVGNTIYF. CDR3 nucleotides: TGTGCCAGCAGCCAAGGGCGGGGGGTAGTTGGAAACACCATATATTTT.

Concerning this clone itself: The same CDR3 also results from other DNA sequences found in this sample. The chain recombines TRBV19 with TRBJ1-1, with D possibly TRBD1 on 6 matching bases. V was shortened by 11 bases and J by 4 bases, with 17 bases between the two germline ends. Germline CDR1 LNHDA, CDR2 SQIVND (reference sequence). This CDR3 is 13 amino acids long. As DNA, the CDR3 is TGTGCCGCCACGGAGCAGGGGAGCACTGAAGCTTTCTTT. Amino acid sequence: CAATEQGSTEAFF.

The chain recombines TRBV4-1 with TRBJ2-1; 8 nucleotides line up with TRBD2. After removal of 0 bases from V and 1 base from J, the junction contained 5 bases not matched to a gene. Germline V CDR1 and CDR2: MGHRA, YSYEKL. The CDR3 runs 17 residues. The chain's CDR3 is CASSQDPPSGSYNEQFF. CDR3 bases: TGCGCCAGCAGCCAAGATCCCCCTAGCGGGTCCTACAATGAGCAGTTCTTC.

The V call is TRBV6-5, the J call TRBJ1-3; D call uncertain. Germline V CDR1 and CDR2: MNHEY, SVGAGI. V was cut by 2 bases and J by 0 bases, with 11 bases left in between. The CDR3 totals 16 residues. The CDR3 loop is CASSYVAGSSGNTIYF. CDR3 DNA: TGTGCCAGCAGTTACGTCGCAGGATCCTCTGGAAACACCATATATTTT.